Presented here are 31 T cell receptor beta chains from one specimen sequenced in a study of blood T cell repertoires in COVID-19. Assay used: immunoSEQ multiplex PCR; TCRdb lists only in-frame clones, some missing. The sample has a few hundred thousand clones, around 89% seen once. Sequencing was done on a sample of PBMCs or T cells enriched from blood (not recorded which). The receptors were gathered from a woman between 18 and 29 years old who had recovered from COVID-19.

In this sample, this clone turned up a few times. This chain links TRBV23-1 with TRBJ1-1; TRBD1 agrees at 8 bases. TRBV23-1 falls under the ORF class, with uncertain function. The ends lost 6 bases at V and 4 bases at J; junction bases unmatched: 4. The CDR3 is 13 residues long. In nucleotides, the CDR3 is TGCGCCAGCAGCGGACAGGGAATCACTGAAGCTTTCTTT. Its protein product is CASSGQGITEAFF.

This clone has just one count. The chain carries TRBV2 and TRBJ2-1; TRBD2 matches 7 bases. The CDR3 covers 11 residues. Germline-derived CDR1 and CDR2 are SNHLY and FYNNEI. Losses at the gene ends were 11 bases for V and 10 bases for J; bases not matched to a gene: 8. The CDR3 DNA reads TGTGCCGGGGGGGTAGCGTCCGAGCAGTTCTTC. Its protein product is CAGGVASEQFF.

V and J are TRBV7-9 and TRBJ1-3; 7 nucleotides match TRBD1. V lost 6 bases, J lost 2 bases, and 7 bases stayed unmatched. Germline CDR1 and CDR2: SEHNR and FQNEAQ (reference sequence). This CDR3 has 15 amino acids. DNA for the CDR3: TGTGCCAGCAGTCGACAGGGAGCGGCTGGAAACACCATATATTTT. The encoded protein is CASSRQGAAGNTIYF.

The chain links TRBV30 to TRBJ1-2; TRBD1 is a possible D gene (5 bases). V shed 6 bases and J shed 8 bases, with 16 bases lying between them. From germline, CDR1 is GTSNPN and CDR2 SVGIG (reference sequence). This CDR3 is 12 amino acids long. The DNA of the CDR3 is TGTGCCTGCCCCGGCTGGGGGGGAGGCTACACCTTC. Translating gives CACPGWGGGYTF.

The chain has TRBV7-2 and TRBJ1-2; the match to TRBD1 covers 7 bases. The CDR3 is made up of 14 amino acids. The germline gives CDR1 SGHTA, CDR2 FQGNSA. V trimming: 1 base; J trimming: 4 bases; junction bases outside the gene matches: 3. CDR3 region: CASSLGQGSYGYTF. CDR3 nucleotide sequence: TGTGCCAGCAGCTTAGGACAGGGCTCCTATGGCTACACCTTC.

The chain employs TRBV4-1 and TRBJ2-3, with D perhaps matching TRBD2 (5 bases). V was shortened by 1 base and J by 2 bases, with 10 bases between the two germline ends. The CDR3 runs to 15 residues. Germline loops: CDR1 MGHRA, CDR2 YSYEKL. The DNA of the CDR3 is TGCGCCAGCAGCCAAGGTTCCCGGGACACAGATACGCAGTATTTT. It specifies CASSQGSRDTDTQYF.

In this sample, this clone turned up a few times. The rearrangement joins TRBV11-2 to TRBJ1-3, with a possible D match to TRBD1 (6 bases). V was trimmed by 0 bases and J by 0 bases, leaving 12 bases between them. The germline gives CDR1 SGHAT, CDR2 FQNNGV. CDR3 length equals 17 residues. CDR3 nucleotide sequence: TGTGCCAGCAGCTTAGATCGGGACACCTTCTCTGGAAACACCATATATTTT. This sequence encodes CASSLDRDTFSGNTIYF.

The gene calls are TRBV6-2 or TRBV6-3 and TRBJ2-3; no firm D call. The CDR3 totals 14 residues. The V gene's germline CDR1 is MNHEY and CDR2 SVGEGT. Between the trimmed V and J ends, which lost 4 bases and 0 bases, there was a span of 8 bases. This CDR3 is CASSLELSTDTQYF. The CDR3 region has the DNA TGTGCCAGCAGTTTAGAACTAAGCACAGATACGCAGTATTTT.

The chain's CDR3 is CASSDPRAYNEQFF. CDR3 coding DNA: TGTGCCAGCAGTGACCCCCGCGCCTACAATGAGCAGTTCTTC. The chain combines TRBV2 with TRBJ2-1, with D unresolved. Per germline, CDR1 SNHLY and CDR2 FYNNEI. This CDR3 has 14 amino acids. The V gene lost 3 bases and the J gene lost 2 bases, with 8 bases spanning the gap.

The sample holds a few counts of this clone. V gene TRBV5-5 combines with J gene TRBJ1-3, with no clear D. Trimming took 0 bases from V and 0 from J, leaving 13 bases between them. CDR3 length: 17 residues. From germline, CDR1 is SGHKS and CDR2 YYEKEE (reference sequence). The CDR3 protein is CASSLGPRESSGNTIYF. The CDR3 coding sequence is TGTGCCAGCAGCTTGGGGCCCCGGGAGAGCTCTGGAAACACCATATATTTT.

The V call is TRBV4-3, the J call TRBJ1-2; D possibly corresponds to TRBD1 (6 bases). This CDR3 has 17 amino acids. Germline V CDR1 and CDR2: LGHNA, YSLEER. Trimming took 0 bases from V and 8 from J, leaving 22 bases between them. Written as DNA, the CDR3 is TGCGCCAGCAGCCAAGACCGCCTGGGGACACTTATCGGAGGCTACACCTTC. It encodes CASSQDRLGTLIGGYTF.

The chain links TRBV12-3 or TRBV12-4 to TRBJ1-1, with 7 bases that match TRBD1. The CDR3 sequence is 13 residues long. V was clipped by 3 bases and J by 10 bases; unmatched bases: 8. The CDR3 spells CASSFILQGGAFF. The DNA of the CDR3 is TGTGCCAGCAGTTTTATTCTCCAGGGGGGAGCTTTCTTT.

This rearrangement joins TRBV7-2 to TRBJ2-7; D is unresolved. Germline V lookup: CDR1 SGHTA, CDR2 FQGNSA. This CDR3 region has 14 residues. V was clipped by 1 base and J by 0 bases, with 7 bases between them. The CDR3 sequence: CASSLVGSSYEQYF. The CDR3 nucleotides are TGTGCCAGCAGCTTAGTGGGCAGCTCCTACGAGCAGTACTTC.

This clone has just one count. The chain couples TRBV6-5 to TRBJ1-1; D gene ambiguous. V dropped 6 bases and J dropped 2 bases, with 16 bases sitting between them. Germline CDR1 is MNHEY and CDR2 is SVGAGI. The CDR3 has 15 residues. CDR3 residues: CASRRRPGGNTEAFF. The CDR3 DNA sequence: TGTGCCAGCAGACGCCGTCCGGGAGGAAACACTGAAGCTTTCTTT.

This sequence joins TRBV30 and TRBJ1-2, with D maybe TRBD1 (6 bases). Trimming pared 4 bases from V and 3 bases from J, leaving 21 bases between. The CDR3 sequence is 16 residues long. From germline, CDR1 is GTSNPN and CDR2 SVGIG (reference sequence). CDR3 residues: CAWMRDNNPGDYGYTF. CDR3 DNA: TGTGCCTGGATGAGGGACAATAACCCAGGAGACTATGGCTACACCTTC. The whole variable domain, remainder taken from reference TRBV30 and TRBJ1-2, is SQTIHQWPATLVQPVGSPLSLECTVEGTSNPNLYWYRQAAGRGLQLLFYSVGIGQISSEVPQNLSASRPQDRQFILSSKKLLLSDSGFYLCAWMRDNNPGDYGYTFGSGTRLTVV.

V usage is TRBV10-2 and J usage is TRBJ1-1; D perhaps matches TRBD1 (6 bases). CDR1 is WSHSY, CDR2 SAAADI, per germline. This CDR3 region has 15 residues. Between the trimmed V and J ends, which lost 4 bases and 3 bases, there was a span of 15 bases. The CDR3 DNA is TGCGCCAGCAGTGGCGGGGGGGCTGGGGACACTGAAGCTTTCTTT. Amino acid sequence: CASSGGGAGDTEAFF.

There are a few counts of this clone. The V gene is TRBV29-1, the J gene TRBJ1-2; no firm D call. Trimming removed 5 bases at V and 4 bases at J, with 14 bases between. The CDR3 is 13 residues long. The germline gives CDR1 SQVTM, CDR2 ANQGSEA. As DNA, the CDR3 is TGCAGCGTTTCTCCGGAGCTAGGCTATGGCTACACCTTC. This codes for CSVSPELGYGYTF.

The chain links TRBV7-4 to TRBJ1-2, with D perhaps matching TRBD1 (5 bases). The V end was cut by 9 bases, the J end by 5 bases, with 19 bases between. CDR1 and CDR2 from the germline V gene are SGHVT and SQSDAQ. The CDR3 has 14 residues. CDR3: CARNPGGVSYGYTF. In DNA form, the CDR3 reads TGTGCCAGAAACCCCGGAGGGGTTAGTTATGGCTACACCTTC.

CDR3 DNA sequence: TGTGCCACCAGCACGGACAGGGTCCTCTCCGGGGAGCTGTTTTTT. Its translation: CATSTDRVLSGELFF. The chain uses TRBV15 and TRBJ2-2; 8 bases line up with TRBD1. Trimming at V came to 4 bases and at J to 6 bases, leaving 7 bases not matched to a gene. CDR1 is LNHNV, CDR2 YYDKDF, per germline (reference sequence). This CDR3 has 15 residues. Full variable domain (outside the CDR3, taken from reference TRBV15 and TRBJ2-2): DAMVIQNPRYQVTQFGKPVTLSCSQTLNHNVMYWYQQKSSQAPKLLFHYYDKDFNNEADTPDNFQSRRPNTSFCFLDIRSPGLGDTAMYLCATSTDRVLSGELFFGEGSRLTVL.

The chain couples TRBV12-5 to TRBJ2-1; no firm D call. This CDR3 contains 13 residues. CDR1 and CDR2 from the germline V gene are LGHNT and FRNRAP. V dropped 0 bases and J dropped 6 bases, with 6 bases sitting between them. The DNA of the CDR3 is TGTGCTAGTGGTTTGGTACGAGTCAATGAGCAGTTCTTC. It encodes CASGLVRVNEQFF. The full variable domain, rest sourced from reference TRBV12-5 and TRBJ2-1, is DARVTQTPRHKVTEMGQEVTMRCQPILGHNTVFWYRQTMMQGLELLAYFRNRAPLDDSGMPKDRFSAEMPDATLATLKIQPSEPRDSAVYFCASGLVRVNEQFFGPGTRLTVL.

The chain joins TRBV7-8 to TRBJ1-2; D remains ambiguous. V gave up 0 bases and J gave up 8 bases, with 16 bases separating them. The CDR3 runs 15 residues. Per germline, CDR1 SGHVS and CDR2 FQNEAQ. CDR3 sequence: CASSLASGHPEGYTF. For the CDR3, the DNA is TGTGCCAGCAGCTTAGCAAGTGGCCACCCGGAGGGCTACACCTTC.

Concerning this clone itself: Other DNA sequences in this specimen translate into the identical CDR3. The chain joins TRBV9 to TRBJ1-3; D is uncertain. This CDR3 spans 14 amino acids. Germline V gene data show CDR1 as SGDLS and CDR2 as YYNGEE. V lost 3 bases, J lost 0 bases, and 7 bases lay in between. The CDR3 loop is CASSGRGSGNTIYF. DNA for the CDR3: TGTGCCAGCAGCGGACGAGGCTCTGGAAACACCATATATTTT.

The V gene is TRBV7-6, the J gene TRBJ2-5; D ambiguous. Trimming took 1 base from V and 5 from J, leaving 14 bases between them. Germline CDR1 SGHVS, CDR2 FNYEAQ. This CDR3 region has 15 residues. The CDR3 loop is CASSLGQFGFETQYF. Written as DNA, the CDR3 is TGTGCCAGCAGCTTAGGACAATTCGGCTTTGAGACCCAGTACTTC.

CDR3 nucleotides: TGTGCCAGCAGACGGACTAGCGGGGGGGCCACCGGGGAGCTGTTTTTT. Amino acids: CASRRTSGGATGELFF. The chain recombines TRBV27 with TRBJ2-2, with 15 bases that match TRBD2. The germline V gene encodes CDR1 MNHEY and CDR2 SMNVEV (reference sequence). The CDR3 sequence is 16 residues long. V was pared by 6 bases and J by 4 bases, with 3 bases of the junction left unmatched.

V usage is TRBV5-1 and J usage is TRBJ2-1; weak D call: TRBD2 (6 bases). The V gene lost 4 bases and the J gene lost 8 bases, with 19 bases spanning the gap. Germline-derived CDR1 and CDR2 are SGHRS and YFSETQ. This CDR3 region has 15 residues. The CDR3 region is CASSPRAGPWDEQFF. The CDR3 DNA follows: TGCGCCAGCAGCCCGAGGGCGGGGCCTTGGGATGAGCAGTTCTTC.

V gene TRBV3-1 (or the pseudogene TRBV3-2) combines with J gene TRBJ2-5; D uncertain. The CDR3 contains 12 residues. V lost 4 bases and J 5 bases, leaving 8 bases between the germline ends. Germline CDR1 is LGHDT and CDR2 is YNNKEL (reference sequence). CDR3 protein: CASSRPGETQYF. DNA for the CDR3: TGTGCCAGCAGCCGCCCCGGGGAGACCCAGTACTTC.

The rearrangement links TRBV9 to TRBJ1-1, with TRBD1 matching over 8 bases. The CDR3 is 16 amino acids. V trimming: 4 bases; J trimming: 3 bases; junction bases outside the gene matches: 11. Germline V CDR1 and CDR2: SGDLS, YYNGEE. In DNA, the CDR3 is TGTGCCAGCAGCAAAGGACAGGGTTTGTGGGACACTGAAGCTTTCTTT. Its protein is CASSKGQGLWDTEAFF.

This clone was detected only once. V gene TRBV28 combines with J gene TRBJ1-2; 10 bases match TRBD1. The ends lost 8 bases at V and 7 bases at J; junction bases unmatched: 7. The CDR3 consists of 13 residues. The germline V gene has CDR1 MDHEN and CDR2 SYDVKM. CDR3 loop: CASCPGQGPGYTF. The CDR3 DNA follows: TGTGCCAGCTGTCCGGGACAGGGGCCTGGCTACACCTTC.

The V and J genes are TRBV7-9 and TRBJ1-5, with D unclear. This CDR3 contains 12 residues. Trimming pared 1 base from V and 8 bases from J, leaving 6 bases between. Germline CDR1 SEHNR, CDR2 FQNEAQ (reference sequence). The CDR3 spells CASSLGEEPQHF. In nucleotides, the CDR3 is TGTGCCAGCAGCTTAGGTGAGGAGCCCCAGCATTTT. Supplemented by reference TRBV7-9 and TRBJ1-5, the full variable domain reads DTGVSQNPRHKITKRGQNVTFRCDPISEHNRLYWYRQTLGQGPEFLTYFQNEAQLEKSRLLSDRFSAERPKGSFSTLEIQRTEQGDSAMYLCASSLGEEPQHFGDGTRLSIL.

The chain joins TRBV6-5 to TRBJ1-5, with D tentatively TRBD1 (5 bases). The CDR3 sequence is 16 residues long. Deletions cut 0 bases from V and 7 bases from J, with 16 bases between. Germline V lookup: CDR1 MNHEY, CDR2 SVGAGI. The CDR3 protein is CASSYSAAGRLQPQHF. DNA of the CDR3: TGTGCCAGCAGTTACTCCGCAGCGGGGCGGTTACAGCCCCAGCATTTT.

The CDR3 DNA reads TGCGCCAGCAGCCCCATATCGACAGGGCCAATGAACACTGAAGCTTTCTTT. It yields the protein CASSPISTGPMNTEAFF. The chain is built from TRBV4-1 and TRBJ1-1; TRBD1 aligns across 7 bases. Trimming took 4 bases from V and 0 from J; bases not matched to a gene: 11. This CDR3 contains 17 residues. The germline V gene encodes CDR1 MGHRA and CDR2 YSYEKL.